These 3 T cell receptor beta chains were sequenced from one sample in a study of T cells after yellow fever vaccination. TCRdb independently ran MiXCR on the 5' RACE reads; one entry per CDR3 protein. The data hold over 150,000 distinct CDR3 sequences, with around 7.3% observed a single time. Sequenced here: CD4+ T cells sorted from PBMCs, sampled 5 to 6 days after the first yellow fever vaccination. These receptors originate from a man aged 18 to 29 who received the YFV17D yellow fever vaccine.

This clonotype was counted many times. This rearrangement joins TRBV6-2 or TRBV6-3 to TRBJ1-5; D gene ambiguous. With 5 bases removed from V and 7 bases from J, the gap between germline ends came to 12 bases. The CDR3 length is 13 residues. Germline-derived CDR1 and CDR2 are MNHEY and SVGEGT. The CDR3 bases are TGTGCCAGCAGTCAGATCACGGTACAGCCCCAGCATTTT. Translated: CASSQITVQPQHF.

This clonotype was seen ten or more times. CDR3 DNA: TGTGCCAGCAGCGAGACTAGGACGTCCCACGAGCAGTACTTC. Translating it yields CASSETRTSHEQYF. This chain uses TRBV2 with TRBJ2-7, with D perhaps TRBD2 (6 bases). Germline-derived CDR1 and CDR2 are SNHLY and FYNNEI. V was cut by 6 bases and J by 5 bases, with 17 bases left in between. This CDR3 is 14 amino acids long. The complete variable domain, with remaining parts taken from reference TRBV2 and TRBJ2-7, reads EPEVTQTPSHQVTQMGQEVILRCVPISNHLYFYWYRQILGQKVEFLVSFYNNEISEKSEIFDDQFSVERPDGSNFTLKIRSTKLEDSAMYFCASSETRTSHEQYFGPGTRLTVT.

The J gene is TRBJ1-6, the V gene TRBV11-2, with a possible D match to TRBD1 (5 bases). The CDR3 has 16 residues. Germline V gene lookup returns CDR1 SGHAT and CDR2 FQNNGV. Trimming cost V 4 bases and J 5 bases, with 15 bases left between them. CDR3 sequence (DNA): TGTGCCAGCAGCTCAATAGGGCAGGGCGATAATTCACCCCTCCACTTT. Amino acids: CASSSIGQGDNSPLHF.